Listed here are 21 T cell receptor beta chains from one sample, sequenced in a study of a mutant IDH1 vaccine in newly diagnosed glioma (dated by TCRdb to 2020 to 2022). The time point tag for this specimen amounts to: week 35, safety follow-up. A 20-mer mutant IDH1 peptide at 300 micrograms in Montanide made up each vaccine dose, which was injected subcutaneously together with topical imiquimod. These TCRs' antigens remain unknown. Libraries were made using the immunoSEQ multiplex PCR assay. Here the immuneACCESS table is served through TCRdb, limited to in-frame sequences with V and J called. Missing clones are a known gap in these copies; in checked studies unresolved V genes cover under half, and the rest lacks a known reason. Counted in this sample were about 69,000 clones; approximately 86% of them appeared once. The ten largest clones take up roughly 2% of the sample. Sequencing used PBMCs, obtained from a glioma patient whose treatment included an IDH1 peptide vaccine. These receptors were taken from a man aged 30-40 years with glioma.

The chain uses TRBV25-1 and TRBJ2-7; perhaps TRBD1 as D (6 bases). Trimming removed 10 bases from V and 8 bases from J, with 15 bases in between. Germline V gene lookup returns CDR1 MGHDK and CDR2 SYGVNS. This CDR3 is 11 amino acids long. CDR3 DNA sequence: TGTGCCAACCCAGGGGAAGATAAGCAGTACTTC. Amino acid sequence: CANPGEDKQYF.

The chain combines TRBV4-3 with TRBJ2-5; TRBD2 matches 7 bases. The CDR3 is made up of 17 amino acids. Germline V gene sequence: CDR1 LGHNA, CDR2 YSLEER. V trimming: 0 bases; J trimming: 7 bases; junction bases outside the gene matches: 14. The CDR3 sequence is CASSQDWTSAFKGTQYF. The CDR3 DNA reads as TGCGCCAGCAGCCAAGATTGGACTAGTGCCTTTAAGGGGACCCAGTACTTC.

The V gene is TRBV5-6, the J gene TRBJ2-1; D uncertain. CDR3 length: 19 residues. Germline V gene lookup returns CDR1 SGHDT and CDR2 YYEEEE. With 2 bases removed from V and 0 bases from J, the gap between germline ends came to 21 bases. In DNA, the CDR3 is TGTGCCAGCAGCTTCCTGATAGGGTCGAGCTCGAGCTCCTACAATGAGCAGTTCTTC. It specifies CASSFLIGSSSSSYNEQFF.

The chain couples TRBV6-1 to TRBJ2-7; TRBD1 aligns across 7 bases. The CDR3 has 12 amino acids. Unmatched junction bases numbered 3, after V lost 6 bases and J lost 4 bases. Germline V lookup: CDR1 MNHNS, CDR2 SASEGT. Here the CDR3 DNA reads TGTGCCAGCAGGCTACAGGGGTACGAGCAGTACTTC. Encoded protein: CASRLQGYEQYF.

This chain uses TRBV5-8 with TRBJ1-4; D is unresolved. This CDR3 comprises 15 residues. Per germline, CDR1 SGHTS and CDR2 YDEGEE. Trimming stripped 6 bases from V and 6 bases from J, with 18 bases between. The CDR3 is CASKSEPATDEKLFF. DNA of the CDR3: TGTGCCAGCAAGTCGGAACCTGCCACGGATGAAAAACTGTTTTTT.

This clone was seen just once. J is TRBJ2-7 and V is TRBV27, with D tentatively TRBD1 (6 bases). Germline CDR1 is MNHEY and CDR2 is SMNVEV (reference sequence). This CDR3 contains 16 residues. Between the trimmed V and J ends, which lost 6 bases and 1 base, there was a span of 19 bases. The DNA of the CDR3 is TGTGCCAGCAGCCCCCTACTTCAGGGGACGTCCTACGAGCAGTACTTC. This codes for CASSPLLQGTSYEQYF.

This chain links TRBV7-9 with TRBJ2-3, with D possibly matching TRBD1 (6 bases). The V end was cut by 3 bases, the J end by 2 bases, with 12 bases between. CDR3 size: 15 residues. The germline V gene encodes CDR1 SEHNR and CDR2 FQNEAQ (reference sequence). The CDR3 DNA follows: TGTGCCAGCAGCTTTACAGGGATCAACACAGATACGCAGTATTTT. Protein: CASSFTGINTDTQYF.

This chain uses TRBV18 with TRBJ2-7; D is ambiguous. This CDR3 is 16 amino acids long. Germline V lookup: CDR1 KGHSH, CDR2 LQKENI. V was shortened by 4 bases and J by 2 bases, with 18 bases between the two germline ends. CDR3 in DNA: TGTGCCAGCTCACTGGGTGGAAACCAAAATGCCTACGAGCAGTACTTC. It translates to CASSLGGNQNAYEQYF.

The J gene is TRBJ2-3, the V gene TRBV4-3; D remains ambiguous. Germline V lookup: CDR1 LGHNA, CDR2 YSLEER. The CDR3 is 13 residues long. V lost 5 bases and J lost 3, with 9 bases in between. The CDR3 sequence is CASSSRFTDTQYF. The DNA for the CDR3 is TGCGCCAGCAGCTCAAGATTTACAGATACGCAGTATTTT.

The chain recombines TRBV5-1 with TRBJ1-1, with D possibly TRBD1 on 5 matching bases. The V end was cut by 4 bases, the J end by 1 base, with 20 bases between. Germline V gives CDR1 SGHRS, CDR2 YFSETQ. The CDR3 is made up of 17 amino acids. CDR3 DNA sequence: TGCGCCAGCAGCCCCCCCGGGGACTTAATACGGAACACTGAAGCTTTCTTT. Its protein product is CASSPPGDLIRNTEAFF.

This chain joins TRBV4-3 and TRBJ1-2; perhaps TRBD1 as D (5 bases). The germline gives CDR1 LGHNA, CDR2 YSLEER. The CDR3 is 14 residues long. Trimming left V 0 bases short and J 5 bases short, with 10 bases between. In DNA form, the CDR3 reads TGCGCCAGCAGCCAAGATAGGGGAGAGTATGGCTACACCTTC. It is translated as CASSQDRGEYGYTF.

The genes are TRBV2 and TRBJ1-6, with no clear D. The CDR3 runs 15 residues. Germline CDR1 reads SNHLY; CDR2 reads FYNNEI. The V end was cut by 6 bases, the J end by 7 bases, with 16 bases between. As DNA, the CDR3 is TGTGCCAGCAGGGGCTCGGCAGGACCGAATTCACCCCTCCACTTT. This sequence encodes CASRGSAGPNSPLHF.

This clone was seen once. The rearrangement links TRBV27 to TRBJ2-5, with 7 bases aligning to TRBD2. In germline, CDR1 is MNHEY, CDR2 SMNVEV (reference sequence). The CDR3 contains 16 residues. With V trimmed by 2 bases and J by 5 bases, 11 bases remained unmatched. The CDR3 region is CASSLRRTSWSETQYF. CDR3 DNA sequence: TGTGCCAGCAGTTTACGCCGGACTAGTTGGAGCGAGACCCAGTACTTC.

This chain joins TRBV25-1 and TRBJ1-6, with a tentative D call TRBD1 (6 bases). V was shortened by 8 bases and J by 5 bases, with 13 bases between the two germline ends. Germline V gives CDR1 MGHDK, CDR2 SYGVNS. This CDR3 is built from 14 residues. The CDR3 sequence is CASAGDTNNSPLHF. As DNA, the CDR3 is TGTGCCAGCGCCGGGGACACCAATAATTCACCCCTCCACTTT.

The CDR3 sequence is CASSLVLGNNEQYF. The CDR3 DNA reads as TGTGCCAGCAGCTTAGTATTGGGAAACAACGAGCAGTACTTC. The V and J genes are TRBV7-3 and TRBJ2-7; no clear D. The CDR3 is 14 residues long. CDR1 and CDR2 from the germline V gene are SGHTA and FQGTGA. The V end was cut by 2 bases, the J end by 5 bases, with 13 bases between.

The CDR3 nucleotides are TGTGCCAGCAGTGAGTTGGTGACAGGAGACTCCAGTAGGCAGTACTTC. Protein sequence: CASSELVTGDSSRQYF. V usage is TRBV25-1 and J usage is TRBJ2-7; TRBD1 might be the D (6 bases). The V end lost 3 bases, the J end lost 9 bases, and 24 bases lay between the germline ends. Germline loops: CDR1 MGHDK, CDR2 SYGVNS. The CDR3 runs 16 residues.

The chain employs TRBV30 and TRBJ1-2, with unresolved D. Trimming took 3 bases from V and 3 from J, leaving 11 bases between them. CDR3 length equals 13 residues. Per the germline V gene, CDR1 is GTSNPN and CDR2 is SVGIG (reference sequence). Written as DNA, the CDR3 is TGTGCCTGGAGCCCTACCCCCTACTATGGCTACACCTTC. Protein: CAWSPTPYYGYTF.

The gene calls are TRBV28 and TRBJ1-5; the D is unclear. Deletions cut 8 bases from V and 16 bases from J, with 12 bases between. The germline gives CDR1 MDHEN, CDR2 SYDVKM. The CDR3 has 9 residues. The CDR3 loop is CASGELRHF. Here the CDR3 DNA reads TGTGCCAGCGGGGAACTTAGACATTTT.

This clone was found once. The rearrangement uses TRBV7-9 and TRBJ1-5; maybe TRBD1 (5 bases). The CDR3 spans 14 residues. The germline V gene has CDR1 SEHNR and CDR2 FQNEAQ (reference sequence). Trimming stripped 4 bases from V and 1 base from J, with 8 bases between. CDR3 in DNA: TGTGCCAGCAGCTCCGGGGGAAGCAATCAGCCCCAGCATTTT. As protein: CASSSGGSNQPQHF.

This clone showed up just once. The chain joins TRBV19 to TRBJ2-3; the D gene is possibly TRBD1 (5 bases). Germline CDR1 and CDR2: LNHDA and SQIVND (reference sequence). The ends were cut back, 1 base at V and 4 bases at J, with 6 bases in the middle. The CDR3 length is 13 residues. CDR3 residues: CASSIVQADTQYF. The CDR3, as DNA: TGTGCCAGTAGTATAGTACAGGCAGATACGCAGTATTTT.

With regard to this clone: The sample has other DNA sequences that encode this CDR3 too. The V gene is TRBV27, the J gene TRBJ1-6; D is possibly TRBD1 (6 bases). Germline V gene data show CDR1 as MNHEY and CDR2 as SMNVEV (reference sequence). Trimming removed 4 bases at V and 4 bases at J, with 8 bases between. This CDR3 spans 14 amino acids. As DNA, the CDR3 is TGTGCCAGCAGTTCCGGACAGTATAATTCACCCCTCCACTTT. Its protein is CASSSGQYNSPLHF.